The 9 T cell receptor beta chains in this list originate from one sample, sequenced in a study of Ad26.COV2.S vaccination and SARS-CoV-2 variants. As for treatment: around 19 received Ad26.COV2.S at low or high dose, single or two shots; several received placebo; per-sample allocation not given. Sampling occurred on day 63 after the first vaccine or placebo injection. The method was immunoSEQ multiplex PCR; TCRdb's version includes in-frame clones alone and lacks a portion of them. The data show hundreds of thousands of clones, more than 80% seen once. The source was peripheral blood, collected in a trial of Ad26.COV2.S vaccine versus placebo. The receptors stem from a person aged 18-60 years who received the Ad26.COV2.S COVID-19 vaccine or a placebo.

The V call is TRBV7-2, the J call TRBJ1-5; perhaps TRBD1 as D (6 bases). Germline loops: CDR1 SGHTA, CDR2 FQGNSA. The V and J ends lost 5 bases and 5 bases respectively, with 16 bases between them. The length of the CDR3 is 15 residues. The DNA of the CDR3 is TGTGCCAGCAGCCGGGGACAAGGTTTGGATCAGCCCCAGCATTTT. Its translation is CASSRGQGLDQPQHF.

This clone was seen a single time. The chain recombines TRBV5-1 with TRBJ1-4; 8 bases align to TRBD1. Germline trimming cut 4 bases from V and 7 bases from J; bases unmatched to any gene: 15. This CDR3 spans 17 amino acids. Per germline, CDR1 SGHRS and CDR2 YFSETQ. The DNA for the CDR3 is TGCGCCAGCAGCCCAGGGACAGGCGCGGGGCTAGGTGAAAAACTGTTTTTT. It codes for CASSPGTGAGLGEKLFF.

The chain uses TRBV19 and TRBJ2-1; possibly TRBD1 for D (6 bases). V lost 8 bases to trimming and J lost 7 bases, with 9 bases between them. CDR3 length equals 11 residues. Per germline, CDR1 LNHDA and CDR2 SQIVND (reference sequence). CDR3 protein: CASLRGNEQFF. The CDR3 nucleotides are TGTGCCAGTCTGAGGGGGAATGAGCAGTTCTTC.

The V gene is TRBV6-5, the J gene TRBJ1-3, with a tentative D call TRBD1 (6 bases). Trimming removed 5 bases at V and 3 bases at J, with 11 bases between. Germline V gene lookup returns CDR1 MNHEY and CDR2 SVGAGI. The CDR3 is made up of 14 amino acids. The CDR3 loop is CASSTRGLGNTIYF. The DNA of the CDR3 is TGTGCCAGCAGTACCAGGGGTCTTGGAAACACCATATATTTT.

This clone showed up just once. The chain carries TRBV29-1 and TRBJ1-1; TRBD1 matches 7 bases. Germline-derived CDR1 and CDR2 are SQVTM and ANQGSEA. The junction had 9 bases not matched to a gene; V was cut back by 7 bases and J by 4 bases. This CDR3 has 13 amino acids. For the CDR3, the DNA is TGCAGCGCCTCGCGACAGGGATCCACTGAAGCTTTCTTT. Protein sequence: CSASRQGSTEAFF.

DNA for the CDR3: TGTGCCATCAGAGGACAGGAGGACGAGCAGTACTTC. It specifies CAIRGQEDEQYF. The V call is TRBV10-3, the J call TRBJ2-7, with 7 bases lining up with TRBD1. This CDR3 is built from 12 residues. V lost 6 bases and J lost 5; bases outside the gene matches: 4. The germline gives CDR1 ENHRY, CDR2 SYGVKD.

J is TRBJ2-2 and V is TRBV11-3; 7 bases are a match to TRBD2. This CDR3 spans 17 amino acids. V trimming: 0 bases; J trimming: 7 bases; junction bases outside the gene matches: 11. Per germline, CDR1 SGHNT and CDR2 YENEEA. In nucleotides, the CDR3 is TGTGCCAGCAGCTTAGAGGGTGGACTAGTCCAGAGCGGGGAGCTGTTTTTT. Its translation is CASSLEGGLVQSGELFF.

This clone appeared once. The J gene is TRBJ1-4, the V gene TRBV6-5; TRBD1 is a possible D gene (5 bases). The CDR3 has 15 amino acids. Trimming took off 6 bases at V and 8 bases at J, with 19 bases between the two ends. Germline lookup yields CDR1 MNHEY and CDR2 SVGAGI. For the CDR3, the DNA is TGTGCCAGCAGCCTCGGGGCAAGCGCGTCCGAAAAACTGTTTTTT. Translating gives CASSLGASASEKLFF.

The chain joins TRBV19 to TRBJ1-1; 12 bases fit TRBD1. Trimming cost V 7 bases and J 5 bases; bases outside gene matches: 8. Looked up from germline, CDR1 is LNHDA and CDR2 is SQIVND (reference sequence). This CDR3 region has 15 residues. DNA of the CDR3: TGTGCCAGTAAACCGGGACAGGGGGCAGGAACTGAAGCTTTCTTT. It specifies CASKPGQGAGTEAFF. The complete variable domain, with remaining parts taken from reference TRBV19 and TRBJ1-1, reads DGGITQSPKYLFRKEGQNVTLSCEQNLNHDAMYWYRQDPGQGLRLIYYSQIVNDFQKGDIAEGYSVSREKKESFPLTVTSAQKNPTAFYLCASKPGQGAGTEAFFGQGTRLTVV.